Presented here are 30 T cell receptor beta chains from one specimen sequenced in a study of OX40 agonist ivuxolimab in advanced cancers. Assay used: immunoSEQ multiplex PCR; TCRdb lists only in-frame clones, some missing. The sample records more than 25,000 clones, more than 85% being singletons. The source was CD4+ or CD8+ T cells sorted from blood, collected in a trial of the OX40 agonist ivuxolimab. These TCRs come from an adult with an advanced solid tumor such as melanoma, head and neck, liver or kidney cancer.

CDR3 protein: CASSLEGRPSYEQYF. The CDR3 DNA reads TGCGCCAGCAGCTTGGAAGGGAGGCCCTCCTACGAGCAGTACTTC. The gene calls are TRBV5-1 and TRBJ2-5; tentatively, D is TRBD2 (6 bases). The J call is in doubt because the DNA end fits TRBJ2-7 better. The CDR3 sequence is 15 residues long. CDR1 is SGHRS, CDR2 YFSETQ, per germline.

The chain employs TRBV28 and TRBJ2-1; possible D gene TRBD2, 5 bases. CDR3 length equals 13 residues. V gave up 6 bases and J gave up 5 bases, with 11 bases separating them. Germline V lookup: CDR1 MDHEN, CDR2 SYDVKM. Here the CDR3 DNA reads TGTGCCAGCAGGCTCGAGGAGGACAATGAGCAGTTCTTC. The encoded protein is CASRLEEDNEQFF.

V gene TRBV5-4 combines with J gene TRBJ2-1, with 12 positions matching TRBD2. The CDR3 is 14 amino acids. Looked up from germline, CDR1 is SGHNT and CDR2 is YYREEE (reference sequence). V lost 4 bases, J lost 9 bases, and 5 bases stayed unmatched. CDR3 in amino acids: CASSPGLAGSEQFF. The CDR3 DNA reads as TGTGCCAGCAGCCCTGGACTAGCGGGAAGTGAGCAGTTCTTC.

The chain uses TRBV4-1 and TRBJ2-2; D gene ambiguous. V was pared by 0 bases and J by 3 bases, with 11 bases between. The CDR3 runs 16 residues. Germline V gene data show CDR1 as MGHRA and CDR2 as YSYEKL. This chain's CDR3 is CASSQDPDGYTGELFF. As DNA, the CDR3 is TGCGCCAGCAGCCAAGATCCCGACGGATACACCGGGGAGCTGTTTTTT.

By share, this clone counts as medium-sized (0.01 to 0.1%). The chain recombines TRBV6-5 with TRBJ2-7; no firm D call. Germline CDR1 is MNHEY and CDR2 is SVGAGI. The CDR3 consists of 13 residues. V shed 6 bases and J shed 0 bases, with 9 bases lying between them. The CDR3 bases are TGTGCCAGCAGCCCTGGGCGCTCCTACGAGCAGTACTTC. Its translation is CASSPGRSYEQYF.

The chain employs TRBV23-1 and TRBJ2-1; TRBD1 matches 12 bases. TRBV23-1 is noted as an ORF with a role that remains uncertain. Trimming removed 7 bases from V and 0 bases from J; junction bases left unmatched: 13. The CDR3 length is 19 residues. In nucleotides, the CDR3 is TGCGCCAGCATCCTATCCGGGACAGGGGGCCTTAGCTCCTACAATGAGCAGTTCTTC. This encodes CASILSGTGGLSSYNEQFF.

The chain links TRBV19 to TRBJ2-7; D gene ambiguous. The CDR3 has 13 residues. The germline CDR1 and CDR2 sequences are LNHDA and SQIVND (reference sequence). The germline V and J ends were trimmed by 3 bases and 0 bases, with 6 bases remaining between them. The CDR3 reads CASSMAFSYEQYF. The CDR3 DNA sequence: TGTGCCAGTAGTATGGCCTTCTCCTACGAGCAGTACTTC.

This chain connects TRBV6-6 to TRBJ2-5; the D gene is possibly TRBD2 (5 bases). Trimming took off 6 bases at V and 4 bases at J, with 18 bases between the two ends. There are 15 residues in the CDR3. Germline V gives CDR1 MNHNY, CDR2 SVGAGI (reference sequence). The CDR3 is CASRHLRGSGETQYF. In nucleotides, the CDR3 is TGTGCCAGCAGACACCTCCGGGGATCGGGAGAGACCCAGTACTTC.

This clone is a singleton in its sample. The rearrangement links TRBV5-6 to TRBJ2-1; TRBD2 is a possible D gene (6 bases). The ends were cut back, 2 bases at V and 7 bases at J, with 19 bases in the middle. In germline, CDR1 is SGHDT, CDR2 YYEEEE. The CDR3 has 16 amino acids. CDR3 loop: CASSFYPGEGENEQFF. The CDR3 DNA reads TGTGCCAGCAGCTTTTATCCGGGAGAAGGGGAGAATGAGCAGTTCTTC.

The rearrangement links TRBV13 to TRBJ1-1; 8 bases agree with TRBD1. Unmatched junction bases numbered 8, after V lost 6 bases and J lost 5 bases. Germline V gene lookup returns CDR1 PRHDT and CDR2 FYEKMQ (reference sequence). CDR3 length: 14 amino acids. CDR3 nucleotide sequence: TGTGCCAGCAGTGAAGCAACAGGGGGTACTGAAGCTTTCTTT. Protein sequence: CASSEATGGTEAFF.

The V and J genes are TRBV7-3 and TRBJ2-2; possibly TRBD2 for D (5 bases). The germline gives CDR1 SGHTA, CDR2 FQGTGA. The length of the CDR3 is 15 residues. The ends were cut back, 1 base at V and 1 base at J, with 7 bases in the middle. CDR3 region: CASSLILGNTGELFF. CDR3 bases: TGTGCCAGCAGCTTAATACTAGGGAACACCGGGGAGCTGTTTTTT.

V and J are TRBV4-2 and TRBJ2-1, with 9 bases that match TRBD2. The V segment lost 2 bases and the J segment 3 bases; nucleotides outside the gene matches: 14. The CDR3 is 19 amino acids. Germline CDR1 is LGHNA and CDR2 is YNFKEQ. In DNA form, the CDR3 reads TGTGCCAGCAGCCAATCCGGGGTACTAGCGGGTTCTATCTACAATGAGCAGTTCTTC. Translating gives CASSQSGVLAGSIYNEQFF.

The chain links TRBV7-8 to TRBJ2-2, with 8 nucleotides matching TRBD2. Germline CDR1 reads SGHVS; CDR2 reads FQNEAQ. The junction had 8 bases not matched to a gene; V was cut back by 1 base and J by 7 bases. The CDR3 extends over 16 amino acids. The CDR3 coding sequence is TGTGCCAGCAGCTTAGTTGGCGGGAGGTCTGTCGGGGAGCTGTTTTTT. This sequence encodes CASSLVGGRSVGELFF.

The gene calls are TRBV9 and TRBJ2-5; 7 positions match TRBD2. The CDR3 spans 12 residues. Germline V gives CDR1 SGDLS, CDR2 YYNGEE. J lost 10 bases, V lost 5 bases, and 8 bases had no gene match. CDR3 nucleotides: TGTGCCAGCAGTCTCAGCGGGAAAAGCCAGTACTTC. This codes for CASSLSGKSQYF. Looking up the rest from reference TRBV9 and TRBJ2-5 gives the full variable domain: DSGVTQTPKHLITATGQRVTLRCSPRSGDLSVYWYQQSLDQGLQFLIQYYNGEERAKGNILERFSAQQFPDLHSELNLSSLELGDSALYFCASSLSGKSQYFGPGTRLLVL.

This sequence joins TRBV29-1 and TRBJ2-5, with 9 bases identical to TRBD1. The last part of the DNA fits TRBJ2-7 better; the J call may be wrong. CDR1 is SQVTM, CDR2 ANQGSEA, per germline. The CDR3 has 13 amino acids. The CDR3 DNA follows: TGCAGCGTCGAACCGGGACAGGGAGTCGAGCAGTACTTC. It translates to CSVEPGQGVEQYF.

As DNA, the CDR3 is TGCGCCAGCAGCCAAGATCCTGAGGGGACAACTGAAGCTTTCTTT. Protein: CASSQDPEGTTEAFF. The chain uses TRBV4-3 and TRBJ1-1, with D tentatively TRBD1 (6 bases). Germline loops: CDR1 LGHNA, CDR2 YSLEER. The V gene lost 0 bases and the J gene lost 5 bases, with 13 bases spanning the gap. The CDR3 has 15 amino acids.

The chain links TRBV5-1 to TRBJ2-3; TRBD2 might be the D (6 bases). V was shortened by 0 bases and J by 2 bases, with 10 bases between the two germline ends. Germline V CDR1 and CDR2: SGHRS, YFSETQ. CDR3 length: 15 amino acids. For the CDR3, the DNA is TGCGCCAGCAGCTTGGTTAGCGGTGTCACAGATACGCAGTATTTT. Residues: CASSLVSGVTDTQYF.

The rearrangement uses TRBV5-6 and TRBJ2-3; no clear D gene. This CDR3 region has 17 residues. With 1 base removed from V and 2 bases from J, the gap between germline ends came to 17 bases. Per the germline V gene, CDR1 is SGHDT and CDR2 is YYEEEE. CDR3 sequence reads: CASSLSRTILLTDTQYF. The CDR3, as DNA: TGTGCCAGCAGCTTGAGTCGAACTATCCTTCTCACAGATACGCAGTATTTT.

The chain employs TRBV6-5 and TRBJ2-1; 7 nucleotides agree with TRBD1. The CDR3 has 14 amino acids. V was pared by 6 bases and J by 5 bases, with 7 bases of the junction left unmatched. CDR1 MNHEY and CDR2 SVGAGI come from the germline V gene. The chain's CDR3 is CASRGTGQNNEQFF. In DNA, the CDR3 is TGTGCCAGCAGGGGTACGGGACAGAACAATGAGCAGTTCTTC.

The V and J genes are TRBV4-1 and TRBJ1-1; D ambiguous. CDR1 and CDR2 from the germline V gene are MGHRA and YSYEKL. The CDR3 runs 15 residues. V gave up 4 bases and J gave up 5 bases, with 17 bases separating them. The CDR3 DNA reads as TGCGCCAGCAGCCCTACGCAGGAGCCCTGGACTGAAGCTTTCTTT. It codes for CASSPTQEPWTEAFF.

The genes are TRBV7-3 and TRBJ2-7; D remains ambiguous. V was clipped by 0 bases and J by 2 bases, with 8 bases between them. CDR1 is SGHTA, CDR2 FQGTGA, per germline. The CDR3 length is 14 residues. The CDR3: CASSLTAGPYEQYF. The CDR3 coding sequence is TGTGCCAGCAGCTTAACGGCAGGTCCCTACGAGCAGTACTTC. Based on the CDR3 plus reference TRBV7-3 and TRBJ2-7, the full variable domain is GAGVSQTPSNKVTEKGKYVELRCDPISGHTALYWYRQSLGQGPEFLIYFQGTGAADDSGLPNDRFFAVRPEGSVSTLKIQRTERGDSAVYLCASSLTAGPYEQYFGPGTRLTVT.

The rearrangement links TRBV7-2 to TRBJ2-2; 12 bases are a match to TRBD2. The CDR3 covers 19 residues. Looked up from germline, CDR1 is SGHTA and CDR2 is FQGNSA. V shed 3 bases and J 5 bases; nucleotides not matched to a gene: 13. The CDR3 here is CASSFFLLAGGPGTGELFF. The CDR3 DNA is TGTGCCAGCAGCTTTTTCCTGCTAGCGGGAGGGCCGGGGACCGGGGAGCTGTTTTTT.

The V call is TRBV2, the J call TRBJ2-1; D is possibly TRBD2 (6 bases). V dropped 2 bases and J dropped 3 bases, with 11 bases sitting between them. CDR1 and CDR2 (germline): SNHLY, FYNNEI. This CDR3 comprises 15 residues. CDR3 DNA sequence: TGTGCCAGCAGTGAAAGGGAGGATCTCTACAATGAGCAGTTCTTC. As protein: CASSEREDLYNEQFF.

V usage is TRBV27 and J usage is TRBJ2-7; TRBD2 might be the D (6 bases). The V end lost 5 bases, the J end lost 3 bases, and 11 bases lay between the germline ends. Germline-derived CDR1 and CDR2 are MNHEY and SMNVEV (reference sequence). This CDR3 has 13 amino acids. The CDR3, as DNA: TGTGCCAGCAGTAGGGGACTGAACTACGAGCAGTACTTC. Its translation is CASSRGLNYEQYF.

The rearrangement uses TRBV19 and TRBJ2-7; 7 bases map to TRBD1. This CDR3 is built from 14 residues. V dropped 3 bases and J dropped 5; count of bases not matched to a gene: 7. CDR1 and CDR2 (germline): LNHDA, SQIVND (reference sequence). CDR3: CASSMVRGTHEQYF. The CDR3 DNA reads TGTGCCAGTAGTATGGTCAGGGGGACCCACGAGCAGTACTTC.

The chain uses TRBV9 and TRBJ2-1; D remains ambiguous. The CDR3 covers 11 residues. Germline V gene lookup returns CDR1 SGDLS and CDR2 YYNGEE. Trimming removed 4 bases from V and 9 bases from J, with 8 bases in between. The CDR3 bases are TGTGCCAGCAGCTTTTCCTCTGAGCAGTTCTTC. Amino acid sequence: CASSFSSEQFF.

The chain combines TRBV18 with TRBJ1-2; D not certain. Germline lookup yields CDR1 KGHSH and CDR2 LQKENI. The ends were cut back, 6 bases at V and 0 bases at J, with 8 bases in the middle. The CDR3 covers 13 residues. This chain's CDR3 is CASSTSANYGYTF. The CDR3 nucleotides are TGTGCCAGCTCGACCAGTGCTAACTATGGCTACACCTTC.

The rearrangement uses TRBV13 and TRBJ2-2; 9 bases are shared with TRBD1. This CDR3 is 16 amino acids long. Germline V gene data show CDR1 as PRHDT and CDR2 as FYEKMQ (reference sequence). V lost 5 bases to trimming and J lost 5 bases; unmatched junction nucleotides: 9. CDR3 in amino acids: CASSALTGGATGELFF. DNA for the CDR3: TGTGCCAGCAGCGCCTTAACAGGGGGCGCGACCGGGGAGCTGTTTTTT.

The rearrangement joins TRBV19 to TRBJ2-1; D is ambiguous. The V end was cut by 6 bases, the J end by 4 bases, with 16 bases between. CDR1 and CDR2 from the germline V gene are LNHDA and SQIVND (reference sequence). The CDR3 has 15 amino acids. The CDR3 region is CASSLGPLGYNEQFF. Written as DNA, the CDR3 is TGTGCCAGTAGCCTGGGCCCCCTGGGGTACAATGAGCAGTTCTTC. Together with reference TRBV19 and TRBJ2-1, the CDR3 gives the full variable domain: DGGITQSPKYLFRKEGQNVTLSCEQNLNHDAMYWYRQDPGQGLRLIYYSQIVNDFQKGDIAEGYSVSREKKESFPLTVTSAQKNPTAFYLCASSLGPLGYNEQFFGPGTRLTVL.

The CDR3 loop is CASSLEDNYNEQFF. For the CDR3, the DNA is TGTGCCAGCAGCTTGGAGGACAACTACAATGAGCAGTTCTTC. The chain joins TRBV7-9 to TRBJ2-1, with D perhaps matching TRBD1 or TRBD2 (5 bases each). The CDR3 covers 14 residues. Germline CDR1 SEHNR, CDR2 FQNEAQ (reference sequence). Trimming took 3 bases from V and 3 from J, leaving 9 bases between them.